The rows below give T cell receptor beta chains drawn from one sample of a study of blood T cell repertoires in COVID-19. Sequencing used immunoSEQ multiplex PCR; TCRdb keeps in-frame clones, though not all of them. The sample carries approximately 140,000 clones, about 87% recorded once. Sequencing was performed on peripheral blood. The receptor set was obtained from a woman in her thirties or forties with acute or convalescent COVID-19. Each CDR3 is given with its conserved first and last residue. Only some rows state a clone size, as once, few, many or a class for expanded clones.

len	abundance	v_gene	j_gene	CDR3aa
13	-	TRBV29-1	TRBJ1-2	CSAREGLYYGYTF
15	-	TRBV19	TRBJ2-3	CASSGRAVGTDTQYF
11	-	TRBV20-1	TRBJ1-1	CSARDYTEAFF
16	-	TRBV6-5	TRBJ1-4	CASSWGQGATNEKLFF
15	-	TRBV7-8	TRBJ2-3	CASSLIRGARDTQYF
16	-	TRBV28	TRBJ2-2	CASCIRQGAIGGELFF
14	-	TRBV19	TRBJ2-1	CASSKSRDRVRQFF
16	-	TRBV7-8	TRBJ2-5	CASSAWGGGGQETQYF
16	-	TRBV19	TRBJ1-1	CASSILDRGLGTEAFF
18	-	TRBV7-8	TRBJ1-5	CASSLGEHRELFNQPQHF
15	-	TRBV4-2	TRBJ2-1	CASSPRRGRDNEQFF
13	-	TRBV5-1	TRBJ1-1	CASSTQGADVRVF
16	few	TRBV21-1	TRBJ2-1	CASSSLAGSSYNEQFF
16	-	TRBV9	TRBJ2-1	CASSVAQGSSYNEQFF
16	-	TRBV5-6	TRBJ1-2	CASSDKGTGVNYGYTF
13	-	TRBV28	TRBJ2-5	CASSVTGQETQYF
14	-	TRBV7-9	TRBJ1-1	CASSSGAGVTEAFF